The 5 T cell receptor beta chains below come from one sample, sequenced in a study of tumor-infiltrating lymphocytes in primary liver carcinoma. A primer in the constant region served to generate TCR beta cDNA from about 470 ng of total RNA. Slightly modified ARM-PCR served as the procedure for the TCR beta libraries. These libraries came from three rounds of nested multiplex PCR. The two initial PCR rounds, nine to eleven cycles each, used TRBV1-TRBV30 forward and C-beta reverse primers. Each CDR3 protein gets one entry after TCRdb re-called the multiplex PCR reads with MiXCR. In the table there are 190,000 or so distinct CDR3 sequences, about 61% of which are singletons. Germline DNA was extracted alongside blood RNA, which was obtained from unsorted whole blood. The sample taken for sequencing was peripheral blood. These receptors all stem from a woman aged 60-70 years with primary liver carcinoma and hepatitis B virus infection.

Regarding this clonotype: A much larger clone lies one base from this, so it may be a read error. The chain joins TRBV12-3 or TRBV12-4 to TRBJ2-4; either TRBD1 or TRBD2 may fit D (5 bases each). The CDR3 consists of 15 residues. The CDR3 DNA follows: TGTGCCAGCACTTTAGTTAGGGGACCCAAAAACATTCAGTACTTC. It translates to CASTLVRGPKNIQYF.

This clonotype is a singleton in its sample. Mismatch with germline at one junction end may stem from a read error. J is TRBJ2-1 and V is TRBV30; 13 nucleotides align to TRBD2. The CDR3 runs to 18 residues. Germline V gives CDR1 GTSNPN, CDR2 SVGIG (reference sequence). In DNA, the CDR3 is TGTGACTGGAGTGTAAGGACTAGCGGGAGAAGCTCCTACAATGAGCAGTTCTTC. This translates into CDWSVRTSGRSSYNEQFF.

This clonotype was observed a handful of times. This chain joins TRBV4-1 and TRBJ2-3; tentatively, D is TRBD2 (5 bases). V lost 6 bases and J lost 0, with 13 bases in between. The germline CDR1 and CDR2 sequences are MGHRA and YSYEKL. The CDR3 is 15 residues long. The CDR3 DNA is TGCGCCAGCAGAAAGAGGGAGTACAGCACAGATACGCAGTATTTT. Translating it yields CASRKREYSTDTQYF.

Regarding this clonotype: This may be a read error: a much more frequent sequence differs by one nucleotide. The chain has TRBV12-3 or TRBV12-4 and TRBJ1-3; TRBD1 agrees at 8 bases. The CDR3 has 15 amino acids. The CDR3 DNA sequence: TGTGCCGGCAGTTTGGACAGGGCCTCTGGAAACACCATATATTTT. This encodes CAGSLDRASGNTIYF.

Remarks on this clonotype: One base away lies a much larger clone, so this may be a sequencing read error. J is TRBJ1-2 and V is TRBV6-1; D unresolved. This CDR3 has 13 residues. Germline V CDR1 and CDR2: MNHNS, SASEGT. For the CDR3, the DNA is TGTGCCATCAGTGAAGGACGAGGAGATGGCTACACCTTC. Protein sequence: CAISEGRGDGYTF.